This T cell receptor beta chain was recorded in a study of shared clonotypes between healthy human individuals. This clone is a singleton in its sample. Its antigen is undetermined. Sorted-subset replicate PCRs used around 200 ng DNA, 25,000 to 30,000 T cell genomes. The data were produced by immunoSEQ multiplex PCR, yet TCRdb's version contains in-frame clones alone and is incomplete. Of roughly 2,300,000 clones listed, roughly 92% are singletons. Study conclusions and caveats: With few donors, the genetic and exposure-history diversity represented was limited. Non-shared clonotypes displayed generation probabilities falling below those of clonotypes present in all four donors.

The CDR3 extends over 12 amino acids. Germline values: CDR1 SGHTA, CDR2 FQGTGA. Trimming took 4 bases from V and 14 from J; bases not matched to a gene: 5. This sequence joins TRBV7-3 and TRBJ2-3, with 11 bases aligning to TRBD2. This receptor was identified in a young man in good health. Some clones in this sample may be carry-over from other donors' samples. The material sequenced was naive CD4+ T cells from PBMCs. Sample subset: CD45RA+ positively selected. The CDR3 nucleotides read TGTGCCAGCAGCTCGACTAGCGGGAACCTGTATTTT. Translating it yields CASSSTSGNLYF.